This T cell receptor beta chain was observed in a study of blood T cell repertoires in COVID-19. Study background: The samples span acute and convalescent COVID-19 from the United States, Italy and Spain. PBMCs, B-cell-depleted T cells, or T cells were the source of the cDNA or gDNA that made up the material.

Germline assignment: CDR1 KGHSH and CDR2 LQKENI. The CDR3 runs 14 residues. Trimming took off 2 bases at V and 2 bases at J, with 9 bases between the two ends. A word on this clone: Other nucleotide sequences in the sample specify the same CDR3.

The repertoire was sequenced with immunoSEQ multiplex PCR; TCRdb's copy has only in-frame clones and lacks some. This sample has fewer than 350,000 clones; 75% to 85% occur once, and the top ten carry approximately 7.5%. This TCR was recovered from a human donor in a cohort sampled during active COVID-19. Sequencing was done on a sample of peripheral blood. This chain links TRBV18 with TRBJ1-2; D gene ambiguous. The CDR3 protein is CASSPETSNYGYTF. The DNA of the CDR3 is TGTGCCAGCTCACCAGAGACATCGAACTATGGCTACACCTTC.